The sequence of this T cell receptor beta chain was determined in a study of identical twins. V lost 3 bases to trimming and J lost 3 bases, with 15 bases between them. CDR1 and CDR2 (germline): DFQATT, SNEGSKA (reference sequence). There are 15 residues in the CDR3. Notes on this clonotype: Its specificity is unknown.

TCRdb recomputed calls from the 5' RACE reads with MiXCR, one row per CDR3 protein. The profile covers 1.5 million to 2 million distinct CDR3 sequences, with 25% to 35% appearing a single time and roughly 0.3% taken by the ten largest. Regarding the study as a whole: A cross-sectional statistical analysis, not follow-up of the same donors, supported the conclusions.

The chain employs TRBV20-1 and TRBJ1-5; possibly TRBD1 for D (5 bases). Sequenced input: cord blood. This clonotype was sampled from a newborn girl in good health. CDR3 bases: TGCAGTGCTAGGGGGCAGGGTAAAGCCAATCAGCCCCAGCATTTT. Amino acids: CSARGQGKANQPQHF.